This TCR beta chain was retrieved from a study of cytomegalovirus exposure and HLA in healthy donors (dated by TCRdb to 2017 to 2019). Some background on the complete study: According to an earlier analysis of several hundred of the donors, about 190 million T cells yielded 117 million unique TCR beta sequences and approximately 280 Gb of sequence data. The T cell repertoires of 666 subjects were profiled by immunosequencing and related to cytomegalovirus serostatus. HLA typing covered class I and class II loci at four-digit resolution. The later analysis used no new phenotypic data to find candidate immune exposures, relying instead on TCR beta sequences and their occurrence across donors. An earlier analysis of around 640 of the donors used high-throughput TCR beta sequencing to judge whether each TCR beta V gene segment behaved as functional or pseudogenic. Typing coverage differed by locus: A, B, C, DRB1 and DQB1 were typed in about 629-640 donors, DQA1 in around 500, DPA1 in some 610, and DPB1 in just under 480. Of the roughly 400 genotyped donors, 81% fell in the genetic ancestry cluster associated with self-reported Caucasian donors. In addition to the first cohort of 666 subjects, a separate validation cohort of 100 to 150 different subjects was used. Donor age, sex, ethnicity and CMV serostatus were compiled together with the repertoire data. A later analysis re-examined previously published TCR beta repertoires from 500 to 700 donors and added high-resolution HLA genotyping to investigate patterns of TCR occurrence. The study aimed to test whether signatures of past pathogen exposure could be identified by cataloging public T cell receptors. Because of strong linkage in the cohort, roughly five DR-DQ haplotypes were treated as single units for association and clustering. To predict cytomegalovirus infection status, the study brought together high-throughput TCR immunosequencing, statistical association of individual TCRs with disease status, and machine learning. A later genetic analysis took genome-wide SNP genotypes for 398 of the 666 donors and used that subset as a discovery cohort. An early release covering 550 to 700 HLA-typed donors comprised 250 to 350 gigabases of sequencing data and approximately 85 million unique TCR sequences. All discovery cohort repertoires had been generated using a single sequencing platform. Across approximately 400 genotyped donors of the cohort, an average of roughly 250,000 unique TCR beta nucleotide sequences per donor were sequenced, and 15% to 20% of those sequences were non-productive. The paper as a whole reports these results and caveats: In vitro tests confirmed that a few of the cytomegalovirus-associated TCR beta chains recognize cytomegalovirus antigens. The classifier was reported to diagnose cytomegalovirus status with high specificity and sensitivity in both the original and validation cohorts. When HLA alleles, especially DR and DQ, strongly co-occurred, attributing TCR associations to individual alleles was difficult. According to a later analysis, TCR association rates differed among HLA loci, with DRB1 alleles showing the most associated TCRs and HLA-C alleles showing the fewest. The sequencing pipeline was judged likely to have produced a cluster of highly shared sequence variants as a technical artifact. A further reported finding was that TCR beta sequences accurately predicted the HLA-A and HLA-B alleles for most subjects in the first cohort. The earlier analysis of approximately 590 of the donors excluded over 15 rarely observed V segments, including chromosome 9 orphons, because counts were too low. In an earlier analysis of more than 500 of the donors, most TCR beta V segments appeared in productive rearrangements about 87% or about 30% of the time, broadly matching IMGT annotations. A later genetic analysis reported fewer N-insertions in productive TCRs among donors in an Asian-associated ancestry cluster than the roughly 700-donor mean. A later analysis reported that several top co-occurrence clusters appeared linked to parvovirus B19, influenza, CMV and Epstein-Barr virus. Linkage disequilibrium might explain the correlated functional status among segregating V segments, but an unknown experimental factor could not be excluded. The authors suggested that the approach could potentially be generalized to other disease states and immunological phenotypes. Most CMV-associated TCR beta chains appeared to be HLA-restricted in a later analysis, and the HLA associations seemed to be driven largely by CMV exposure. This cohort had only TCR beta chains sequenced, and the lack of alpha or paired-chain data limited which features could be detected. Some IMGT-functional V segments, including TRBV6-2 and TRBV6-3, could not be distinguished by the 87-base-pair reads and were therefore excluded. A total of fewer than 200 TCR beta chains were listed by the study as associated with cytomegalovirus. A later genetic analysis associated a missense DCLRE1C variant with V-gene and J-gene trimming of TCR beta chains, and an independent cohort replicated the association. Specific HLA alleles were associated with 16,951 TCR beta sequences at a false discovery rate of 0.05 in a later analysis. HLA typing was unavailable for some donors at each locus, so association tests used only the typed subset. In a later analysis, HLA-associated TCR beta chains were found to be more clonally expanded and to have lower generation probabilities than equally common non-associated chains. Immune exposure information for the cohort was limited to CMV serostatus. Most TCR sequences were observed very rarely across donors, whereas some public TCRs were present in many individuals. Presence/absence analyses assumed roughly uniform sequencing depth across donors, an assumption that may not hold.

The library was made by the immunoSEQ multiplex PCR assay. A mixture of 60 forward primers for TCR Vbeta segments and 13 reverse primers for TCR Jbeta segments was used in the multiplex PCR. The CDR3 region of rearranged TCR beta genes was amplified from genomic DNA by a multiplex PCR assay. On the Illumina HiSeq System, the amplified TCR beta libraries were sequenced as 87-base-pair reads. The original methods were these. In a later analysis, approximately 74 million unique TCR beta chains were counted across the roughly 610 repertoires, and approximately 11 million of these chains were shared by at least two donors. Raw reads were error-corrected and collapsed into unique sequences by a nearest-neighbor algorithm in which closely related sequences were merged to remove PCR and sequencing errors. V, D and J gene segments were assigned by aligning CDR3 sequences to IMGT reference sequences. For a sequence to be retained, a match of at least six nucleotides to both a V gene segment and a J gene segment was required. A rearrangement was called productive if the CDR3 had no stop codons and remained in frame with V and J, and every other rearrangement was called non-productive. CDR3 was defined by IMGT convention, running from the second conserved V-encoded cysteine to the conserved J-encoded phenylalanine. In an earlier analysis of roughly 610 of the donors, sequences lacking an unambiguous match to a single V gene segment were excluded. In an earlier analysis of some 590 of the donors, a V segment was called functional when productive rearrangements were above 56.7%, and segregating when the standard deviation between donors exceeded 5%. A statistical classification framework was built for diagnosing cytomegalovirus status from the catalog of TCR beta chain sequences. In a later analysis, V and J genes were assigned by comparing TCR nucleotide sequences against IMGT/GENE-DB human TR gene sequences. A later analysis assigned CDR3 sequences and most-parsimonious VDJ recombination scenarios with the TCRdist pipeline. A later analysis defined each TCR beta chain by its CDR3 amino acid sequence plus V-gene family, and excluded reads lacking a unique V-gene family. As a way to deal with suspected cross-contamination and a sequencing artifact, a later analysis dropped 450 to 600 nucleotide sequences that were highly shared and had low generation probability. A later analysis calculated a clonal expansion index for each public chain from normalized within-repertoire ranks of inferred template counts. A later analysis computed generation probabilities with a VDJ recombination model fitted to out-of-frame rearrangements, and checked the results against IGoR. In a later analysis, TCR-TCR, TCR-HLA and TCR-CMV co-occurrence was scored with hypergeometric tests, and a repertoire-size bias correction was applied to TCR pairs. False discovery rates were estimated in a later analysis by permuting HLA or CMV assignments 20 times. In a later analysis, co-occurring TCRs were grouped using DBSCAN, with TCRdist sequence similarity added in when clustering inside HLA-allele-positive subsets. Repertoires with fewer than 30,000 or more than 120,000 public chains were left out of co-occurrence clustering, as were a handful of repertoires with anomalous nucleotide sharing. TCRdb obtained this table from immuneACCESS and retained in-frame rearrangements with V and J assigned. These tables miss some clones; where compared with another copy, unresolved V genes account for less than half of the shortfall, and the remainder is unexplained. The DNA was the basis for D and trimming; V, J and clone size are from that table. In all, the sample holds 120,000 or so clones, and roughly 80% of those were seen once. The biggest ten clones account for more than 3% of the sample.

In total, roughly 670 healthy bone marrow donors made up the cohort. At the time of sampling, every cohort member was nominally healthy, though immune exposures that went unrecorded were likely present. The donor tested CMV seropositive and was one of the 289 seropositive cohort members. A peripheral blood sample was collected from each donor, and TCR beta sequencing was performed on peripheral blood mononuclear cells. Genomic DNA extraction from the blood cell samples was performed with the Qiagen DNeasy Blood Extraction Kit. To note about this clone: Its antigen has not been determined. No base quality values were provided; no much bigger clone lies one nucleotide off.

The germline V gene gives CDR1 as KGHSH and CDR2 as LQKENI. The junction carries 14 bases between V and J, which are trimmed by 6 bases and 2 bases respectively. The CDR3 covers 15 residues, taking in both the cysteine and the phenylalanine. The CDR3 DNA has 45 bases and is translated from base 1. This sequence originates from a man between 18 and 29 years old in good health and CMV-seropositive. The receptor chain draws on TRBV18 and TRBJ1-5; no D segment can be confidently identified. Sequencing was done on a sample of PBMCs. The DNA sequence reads TGTGCCAGCTCTGCCCAGGTTATTGGCAATCAGCCCCAGCATTTT. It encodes CASSAQVIGNQPQHF.